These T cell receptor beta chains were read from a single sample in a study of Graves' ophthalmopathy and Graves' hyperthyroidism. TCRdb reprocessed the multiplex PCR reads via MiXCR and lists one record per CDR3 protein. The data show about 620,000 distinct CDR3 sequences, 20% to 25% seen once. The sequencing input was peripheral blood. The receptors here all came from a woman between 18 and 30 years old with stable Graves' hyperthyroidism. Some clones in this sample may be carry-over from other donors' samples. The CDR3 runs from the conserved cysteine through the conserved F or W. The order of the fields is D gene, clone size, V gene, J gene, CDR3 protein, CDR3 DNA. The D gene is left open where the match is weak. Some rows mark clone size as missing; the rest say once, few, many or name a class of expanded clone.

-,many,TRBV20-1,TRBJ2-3,CSARPGHFGTDTQYF,TGCAGTGCTAGACCCGGACATTTTGGCACAGATACGCAGTATTTT
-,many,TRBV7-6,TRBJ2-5,CASSLGVTQYF,TGTGCCAGCAGCCTAGGCGTGACCCAGTACTTC
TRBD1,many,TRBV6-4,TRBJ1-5,CASSDLEAGGFQPQHF,TGTGCCAGCAGTGATCTCGAGGCAGGGGGCTTTCAGCCCCAGCATTTT
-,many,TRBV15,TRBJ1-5,CATSSWTPSNQPQHF,TGTGCCACCAGCAGCTGGACCCCCAGCAATCAGCCCCAGCATTTT
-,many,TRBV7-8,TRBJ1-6,CASSQMQYYNSPLHF,TGTGCCAGCAGCCAAATGCAGTACTATAATTCACCCCTCCACTTT
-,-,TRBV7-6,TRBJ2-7,CASSTRPGAIYEQYF,TGTGCCAGCAGCACTCGCCCAGGAGCGATTTACGAGCAGTACTTC
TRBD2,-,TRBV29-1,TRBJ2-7,CSVGAARDGGRSSSYEQYF,TGCAGCGTTGGGGCCGCCAGGGATGGCGGGAGATCATCGTCCTACGAGCAGTACTTC
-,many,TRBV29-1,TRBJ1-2,CSALTGTNYGYTF,TGCAGCGCCTTAACAGGGACTAACTATGGCTACACCTTC
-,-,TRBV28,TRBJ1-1,CASSSAGEKDTEAFF,TGTGCCAGCAGTTCCGCAGGGGAGAAGGACACTGAAGCTTTCTTT
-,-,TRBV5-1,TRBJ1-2,CASSLALRGAHYGYTF,TGCGCCAGCAGCTTGGCCCTGAGGGGGGCCCACTATGGCTACACCTTC
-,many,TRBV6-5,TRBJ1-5,CASSYDKYSNQPQHF,TGTGCCAGCAGTTACGACAAATATAGCAATCAGCCCCAGCATTTT
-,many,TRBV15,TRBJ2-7,CATSRVGAGIYEQYF,TGTGCCACCAGCAGAGTAGGGGCAGGTATTTACGAGCAGTACTTC
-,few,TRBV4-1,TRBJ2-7,CASSQERRGRVYEQYF,TGCGCCAGCAGCCAAGAGAGGAGGGGTAGGGTGTACGAGCAGTACTTC
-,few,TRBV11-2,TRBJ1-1,CASSFLPNTEAFF,TGTGCCAGCAGCTTTCTACCGAACACTGAAGCTTTCTTT
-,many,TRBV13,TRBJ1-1,CASSFILSFGDTEAFF,TGTGCCAGCAGCTTTATCCTTAGCTTCGGGGACACTGAAGCTTTCTTT
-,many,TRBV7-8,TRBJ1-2,CASSLATGDYGYTF,TGTGCCAGCAGCTTAGCGACAGGCGACTATGGCTACACCTTC
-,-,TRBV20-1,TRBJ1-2,CSARDLLGYGYTF,TGCAGTGCTAGAGATCTGTTGGGCTATGGCTACACCTTC
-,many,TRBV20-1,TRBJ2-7,CSAPDRRGTYEQYF,TGCAGTGCCCCCGACAGGAGGGGCACATACGAGCAGTACTTC
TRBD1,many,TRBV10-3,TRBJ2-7,CATTGGYEQYF,TGTGCCACCACAGGGGGGTACGAGCAGTACTTC
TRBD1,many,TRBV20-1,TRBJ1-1,CSASRLRQGNTEAFF,TGCAGTGCTAGTCGTTTGAGACAGGGGAACACTGAAGCTTTCTTT
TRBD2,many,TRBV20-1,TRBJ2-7,CSARKAGGPGEQYF,TGCAGTGCTAGGAAAGCGGGAGGGCCGGGAGAGCAGTACTTC
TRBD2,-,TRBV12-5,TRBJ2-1,CASGLSLAGGRGDNEQFF,TGTGCTAGTGGTTTGTCGTTAGCGGGAGGGCGCGGGGACAATGAGCAGTTCTTC
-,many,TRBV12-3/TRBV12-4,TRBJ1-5,CASSFEGSNQPQHF,TGTGCCAGCAGTTTTGAGGGATCCAATCAGCCCCAGCATTTT
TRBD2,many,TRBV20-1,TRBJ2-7,CSAPTSGIRGKGEQYF,TGCAGTGCTCCGACTAGCGGGATTCGGGGAAAGGGGGAGCAGTACTTC
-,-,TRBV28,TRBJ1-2,CASSAAGVYGYTF,TGTGCCAGCAGTGCAGCAGGGGTCTATGGCTACACCTTC
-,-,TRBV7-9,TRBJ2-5,CASSYGGLQYF,TGTGCCAGCAGCTACGGGGGCCTTCAGTACTTC
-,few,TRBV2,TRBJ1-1,CATRGFWDTEAFF,TGTGCCACCCGGGGGTTTTGGGACACTGAAGCTTTCTTT
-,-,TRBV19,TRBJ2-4,CASSPRDPSWTFQYF,TGTGCCAGTAGTCCCCGGGACCCCTCATGGACATTTCAGTACTTC
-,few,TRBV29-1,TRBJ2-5,CSVEVGGPGETQYF,TGCAGCGTTGAGGTCGGAGGGCCCGGAGAGACCCAGTACTTC
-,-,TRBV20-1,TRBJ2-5,CSANGQQETQYF,TGCAGTGCTAACGGACAGCAAGAGACCCAGTACTTC
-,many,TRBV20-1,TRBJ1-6,CSANSRLNSPLHF,TGCAGTGCAAACAGCAGGTTAAATTCACCCCTCCACTTT
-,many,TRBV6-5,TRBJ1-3,CASSYRLTGNTIYF,TGTGCCAGCAGTTACCGTCTTACTGGAAACACCATATATTTT
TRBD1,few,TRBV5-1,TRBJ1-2,CASNTGQGNYGYTF,TGCGCCAGCAATACGGGACAGGGGAACTATGGCTACACCTTC
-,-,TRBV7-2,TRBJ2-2,CASSLWGSRTGELFF,TGTGCCAGCAGCTTGTGGGGGAGTCGCACCGGGGAGCTGTTTTTT
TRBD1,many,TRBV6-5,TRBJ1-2,CASSYLGQGNNYGYTF,TGTGCCAGCAGTTACTTAGGACAGGGGAATAACTATGGCTACACCTTC
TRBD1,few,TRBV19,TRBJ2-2,CASSIATGTGGTGELFF,TGTGCCAGTAGTATAGCAACCGGGACAGGGGGCACCGGGGAGCTGTTTTTT
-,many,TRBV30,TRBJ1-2,CAWWGGASYGYTF,TGTGCCTGGTGGGGGGGGGCAAGCTATGGCTACACCTTC
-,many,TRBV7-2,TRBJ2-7,CASSLAEGYDEQYF,TGTGCCAGCAGCTTAGCGGAGGGGTATGACGAGCAGTACTTC
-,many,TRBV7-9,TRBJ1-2,CASSSWTRHNYGYTF,TGTGCCAGCAGCTCCTGGACTCGGCATAACTATGGCTACACCTTC
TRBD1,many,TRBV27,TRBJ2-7,CASSLGRSRQGFYEQYF,TGTGCCAGCAGTTTAGGACGTTCTAGACAGGGATTCTACGAGCAGTACTTC
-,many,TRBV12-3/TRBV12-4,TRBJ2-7,CASSFLAADEQYF,TGTGCCAGCAGTTTTCTGGCAGCGGATGAGCAGTACTTC